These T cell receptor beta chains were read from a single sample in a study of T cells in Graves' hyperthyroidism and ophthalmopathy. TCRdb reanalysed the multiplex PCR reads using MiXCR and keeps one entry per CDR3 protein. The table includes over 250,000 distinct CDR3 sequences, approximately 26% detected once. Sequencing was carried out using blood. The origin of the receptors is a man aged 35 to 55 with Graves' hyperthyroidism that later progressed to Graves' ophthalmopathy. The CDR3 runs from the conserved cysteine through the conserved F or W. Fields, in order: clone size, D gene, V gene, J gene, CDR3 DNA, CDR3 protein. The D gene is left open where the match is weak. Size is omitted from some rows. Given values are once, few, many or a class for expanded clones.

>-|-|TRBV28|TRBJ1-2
TGTGCCAGCAGACCGGGCCGAAGGGGCTACACCTTC
CASRPGRRGYTF
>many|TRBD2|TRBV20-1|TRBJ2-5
TGCAGTGCTAGACTCAGCGGGAGGGTTGGAGAGACCCAGTACTTC
CSARLSGRVGETQYF
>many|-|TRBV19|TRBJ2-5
TGTGCCAGTAGTATCACCCCTCCCTGGCAGGCGCTGGAGACCCAGTACTTC
CASSITPPWQALETQYF
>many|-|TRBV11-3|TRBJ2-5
TGTGCCAGCAGCTTAGGAGGGCTAGCAGGCCCTAAAGAGACCCAGTACTTC
CASSLGGLAGPKETQYF
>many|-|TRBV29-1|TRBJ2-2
TGCAGCGTTGAGTTGGGAGGGAACACCGGGGAGCTGTTTTTT
CSVELGGNTGELFF
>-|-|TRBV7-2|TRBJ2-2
TGTGCCAGCAGCTTAAAGGGAGGCACCGGGGAGCTGTTTTTT
CASSLKGGTGELFF
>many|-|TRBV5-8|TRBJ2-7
TGTGCCAGCAGCTTGAACAGACCCTACGAGCAGTACTTC
CASSLNRPYEQYF
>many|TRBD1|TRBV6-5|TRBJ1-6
TGTGCCACCCTCGGGGACAGGTATTCACCCCTCCACTTT
CATLGDRYSPLHF
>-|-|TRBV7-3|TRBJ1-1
TGTGCCAGCAGCCCCGGAAACGGGGCTGAAGCTTTCTTT
CASSPGNGAEAFF
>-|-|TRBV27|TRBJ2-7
TGTGCCAGCAGCTTAAGGGAGGCAGACTACGAGCAGTACTTC
CASSLREADYEQYF
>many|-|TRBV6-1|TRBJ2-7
TGTGCCAGCAGTATAAGATACGAGCAGTACTTC
CASSIRYEQYF
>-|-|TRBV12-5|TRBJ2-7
TGTGCTAGTGGCTCCGACAGGTCCCACGAGCAGTACTTC
CASGSDRSHEQYF
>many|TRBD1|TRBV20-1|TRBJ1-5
TGCAGTGCTAGTGCTACGGAAAGGGACAGGGTAAGACAGCCCCAGCATTTT
CSASATERDRVRQPQHF
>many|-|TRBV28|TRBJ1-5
TGTGCCAGCAGCCGTGACAGGCCGGGGCAGCCCCAGCATTTT
CASSRDRPGQPQHF
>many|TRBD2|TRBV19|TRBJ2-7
TGTGCCAGTAGGCCGACTAGCGGGAGGTTCGAGCAGTACTTC
CASRPTSGRFEQYF
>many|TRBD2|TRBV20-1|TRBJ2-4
TGCAGTGCTAGGCGTAACGGCGGGGGAGCCAAAAACATTCAGTACTTC
CSARRNGGGAKNIQYF
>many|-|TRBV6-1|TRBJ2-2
TGTGCCAGCCCCCGGGGCGGGGAGCTGTTTTTT
CASPRGGELFF
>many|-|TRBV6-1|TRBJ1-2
TGTGCCAGCAGTGGACCCAACTATGGCTACACCTTC
CASSGPNYGYTF
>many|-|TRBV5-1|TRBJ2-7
TGCGCCAGCAGCTTGGCTGGCTCATTCTCCGAGCAGTACTTC
CASSLAGSFSEQYF
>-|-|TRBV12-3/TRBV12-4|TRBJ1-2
TGTGCCAGCAGTTTAACCCGACAGGGCTACACCTTC
CASSLTRQGYTF
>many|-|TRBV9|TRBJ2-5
TGTGCCAGCAGCGGGGGGGGCAGACCCCAAGAGACCCAGTACTTC
CASSGGGRPQETQYF
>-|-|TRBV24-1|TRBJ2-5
TGTGCCACCAGTGATTTGTGGGGAGGTCGGGAGACCCAGTACTTC
CATSDLWGGRETQYF
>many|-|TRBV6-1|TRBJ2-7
TGTGCCAGCAGCCGTCTGGGCTACGAGCAGTACTTC
CASSRLGYEQYF
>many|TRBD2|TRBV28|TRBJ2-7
TGTGCCAGCAGTTTTCCGGGACTAGCGGTCTACGAGCAGTACTTC
CASSFPGLAVYEQYF
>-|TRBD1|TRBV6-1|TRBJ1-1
TGTGCCAGCAGTAGGGACAGGGTGAGGACTGAAGCTTTCTTT
CASSRDRVRTEAFF
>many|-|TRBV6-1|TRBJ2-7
TGTGCCAGCAGTGATTGGATTGATTACGAGCAGTACTTC
CASSDWIDYEQYF
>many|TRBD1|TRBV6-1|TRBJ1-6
TGTGCCAGCAACAGGGGTAACTCACCCCTCCACTTT
CASNRGNSPLHF
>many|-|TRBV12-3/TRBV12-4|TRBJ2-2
TGTGCCAGCAGCCCGGGGACCCCCCACGGGGAGCTGTTTTTT
CASSPGTPHGELFF
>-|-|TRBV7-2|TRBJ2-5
TGTGCCAGCAGATTCAGGGGAAGCGAGACCCAGTACTTC
CASRFRGSETQYF
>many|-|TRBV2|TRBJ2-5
TGTGCCAGCATCGGCTCTCTCCTGTACCAAGAGACCCAGTACTTC
CASIGSLLYQETQYF
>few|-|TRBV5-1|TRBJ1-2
TGCGCCAGCAGCCTGGATGCGGACTATGGCTACACCTTC
CASSLDADYGYTF
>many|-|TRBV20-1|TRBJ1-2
TGCAGTGCCAGGGGACGGCTCTCCTATGGCTACACCTTC
CSARGRLSYGYTF
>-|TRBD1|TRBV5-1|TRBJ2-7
TGCGCCAGCAGCTTCCAACCGGGACAGGGGGCTTACGAGCAGTACTTC
CASSFQPGQGAYEQYF
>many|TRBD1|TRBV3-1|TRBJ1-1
TGTGCCAGCAGCCTACGTTTGTTCAGGGGGAAAAACACTGAAGCTTTCTTT
CASSLRLFRGKNTEAFF
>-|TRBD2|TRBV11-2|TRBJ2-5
TGTGCCAGCAGCGACGGACTAGCGGGAGTGGGGCCGGAGACCCAGTACTTC
CASSDGLAGVGPETQYF